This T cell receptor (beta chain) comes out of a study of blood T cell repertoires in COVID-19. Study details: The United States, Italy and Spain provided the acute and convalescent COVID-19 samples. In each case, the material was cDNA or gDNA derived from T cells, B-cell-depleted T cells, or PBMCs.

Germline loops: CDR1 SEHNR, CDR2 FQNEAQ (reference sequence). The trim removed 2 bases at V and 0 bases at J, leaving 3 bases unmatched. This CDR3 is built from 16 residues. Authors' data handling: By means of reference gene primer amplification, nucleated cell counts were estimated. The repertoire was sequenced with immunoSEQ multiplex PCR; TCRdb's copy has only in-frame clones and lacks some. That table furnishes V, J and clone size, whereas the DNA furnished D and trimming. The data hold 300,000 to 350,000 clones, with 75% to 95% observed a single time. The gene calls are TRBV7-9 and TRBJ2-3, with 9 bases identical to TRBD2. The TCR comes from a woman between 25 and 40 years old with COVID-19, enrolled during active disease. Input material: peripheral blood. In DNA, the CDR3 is TGTGCCAGCAGCTTATATCTAGCGGGGAGCACAGATACGCAGTATTTT. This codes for CASSLYLAGSTDTQYF.